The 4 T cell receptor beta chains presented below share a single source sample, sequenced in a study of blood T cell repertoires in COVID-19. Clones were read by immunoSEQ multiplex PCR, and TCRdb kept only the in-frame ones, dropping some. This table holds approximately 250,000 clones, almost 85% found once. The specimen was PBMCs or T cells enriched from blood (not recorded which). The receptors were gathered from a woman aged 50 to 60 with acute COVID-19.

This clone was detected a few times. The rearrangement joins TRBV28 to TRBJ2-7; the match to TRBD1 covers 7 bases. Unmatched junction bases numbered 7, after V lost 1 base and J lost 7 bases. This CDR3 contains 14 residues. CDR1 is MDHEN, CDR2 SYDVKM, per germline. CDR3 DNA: TGTGCCAGCAGTTTATTCCAGGGGGTCGGAGAGCAGTACTTC. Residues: CASSLFQGVGEQYF.

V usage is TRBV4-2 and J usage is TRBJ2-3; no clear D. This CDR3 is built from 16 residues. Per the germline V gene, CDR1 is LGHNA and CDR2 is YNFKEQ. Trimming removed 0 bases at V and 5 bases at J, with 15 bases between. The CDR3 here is CASSQDPSQPGDTQYF. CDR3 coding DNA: TGTGCCAGCAGCCAAGATCCGAGTCAGCCAGGAGATACGCAGTATTTT.

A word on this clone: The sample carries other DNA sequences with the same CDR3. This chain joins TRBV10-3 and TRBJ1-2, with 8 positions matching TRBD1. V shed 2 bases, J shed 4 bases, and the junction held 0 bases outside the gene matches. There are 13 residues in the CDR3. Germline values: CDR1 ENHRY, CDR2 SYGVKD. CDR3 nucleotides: TGTGCCATCAGTGAGGGACAGGGCTATGGCTACACCTTC. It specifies CAISEGQGYGYTF.

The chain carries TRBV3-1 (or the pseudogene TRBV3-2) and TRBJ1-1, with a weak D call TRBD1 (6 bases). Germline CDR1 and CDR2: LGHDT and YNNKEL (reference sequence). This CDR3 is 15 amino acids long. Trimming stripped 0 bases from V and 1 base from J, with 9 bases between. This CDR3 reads CASSQEGQRNTEAFF. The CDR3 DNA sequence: TGTGCCAGCAGCCAAGAGGGACAAAGGAACACTGAAGCTTTCTTT.